The present entry profiles one T cell receptor beta chain with its context. The entry originates in a study of blood T cell repertoires in COVID-19. The overall study: COVID-19 samples from acute and convalescent phases originated in the United States, Italy and Spain.

The table came from immunoSEQ multiplex PCR; TCRdb's copy has only in-frame clones and leaves some out. The sample lists 190,000 or so clones, about 83% occurring once. J lost 2 bases, V lost 3 bases, and 5 bases had no gene match. Germline V gene data show CDR1 as KGHSH and CDR2 as LQKENI. There are 15 residues in the CDR3. Material for sequencing was peripheral blood. The sequence derives from a man between 60 and 70 years old who had recovered from COVID-19. V and J are TRBV18 and TRBJ2-3, with 7 bases lining up with TRBD1. CDR3 sequence reads: CASSPRGQPTDTQYF. In DNA form, the CDR3 reads TGTGCCAGCTCACCTCGGGGACAGCCCACAGATACGCAGTATTTT.